This entry lists 16 T cell receptor beta chains sequenced from one sample in a study of beta chain features in type 1 diabetes. Isolated RNA was reverse transcribed in full, so expressed TCRB transcripts were sequenced. Clones were sequenced by immunoSEQ multiplex PCR, and TCRdb holds only the in-frame ones, with some missing. The sample lists around 400,000 clones, 10% to 15% occurring once. The sequenced material came from naive CD4+ T cells from blood. These receptor sequences come from a man younger than 35 in good health.

This clone was observed a handful of times. The junction does not match germline at one end; this may be a read error. This chain connects TRBV7-2 to TRBJ2-5; TRBD1 matches 9 bases. The germline V gene encodes CDR1 SGHTA and CDR2 FQGNSA. This CDR3 region has 17 residues. CDR3: CASSSIWDRVNQETQYF. CDR3 coding DNA: TGTGCCAGCAGCTCAATTTGGGACAGGGTGAACCAGGAGACCCAGTACTTC.

This clone has just a few counts. The rearrangement uses TRBV6-1 and TRBJ2-7; 9 nucleotides line up with TRBD2. CDR1 is MNHNS and CDR2 is SASEGT in the germline V gene. The CDR3 loop spans 15 amino acids. V dropped 1 base and J dropped 2; count of bases not matched to a gene: 3. DNA of the CDR3: TGTGCCAGCAGTGAAGGGACTAGCGAAACCTACGAGCAGTACTTC. It is translated as CASSEGTSETYEQYF.

This clone was counted ten times or more. CDR3 bases: TGTGCCTGGAGTGGCCAGCGGGATACGCAGTATTTT. It specifies CAWSGQRDTQYF. The chain uses TRBV30 and TRBJ2-3; D is perhaps TRBD2 (5 bases). Germline V gives CDR1 GTSNPN, CDR2 SVGIG (reference sequence). Trimming pared 1 base from V and 6 bases from J, leaving 8 bases between. This CDR3 has 12 residues.

This clone was found a few times. J is TRBJ2-5 and V is TRBV13, with 7 bases matching TRBD2. V shed 0 bases, J shed 5 bases, and the junction held 9 bases outside the gene matches. Germline values: CDR1 PRHDT, CDR2 FYEKMQ (reference sequence). The CDR3 contains 16 residues. DNA of the CDR3: TGTGCCAGCAGCTTAGGCCTAGCGGTAGTGGAGGAGACCCAGTACTTC. Its translation: CASSLGLAVVEETQYF.

The chain is built from TRBV25-1 and TRBJ2-1; TRBD1 is a possible D gene (5 bases). The germline CDR1 and CDR2 sequences are MGHDK and SYGVNS. The V end lost 1 base, the J end lost 4 bases, and 11 bases lay between the germline ends. The CDR3 spans 15 residues. CDR3 in DNA: TGTGCCAGCAGTGAATTGGGTAAGGGGTACAATGAGCAGTTCTTC. It yields the protein CASSELGKGYNEQFF.

This clone came up a few times. The chain is built from TRBV10-3 and TRBJ2-7; 9 nucleotides line up with TRBD1. With 3 bases clipped from V and 5 bases from J, the junction kept 2 bases outside the gene matches. The CDR3 contains 13 residues. Germline lookup yields CDR1 ENHRY and CDR2 SYGVKD. The CDR3 DNA sequence: TGTGCCATCAGTGACCGACAGGGGGACGAGCAGTACTTC. This gives the protein CAISDRQGDEQYF.

The chain carries TRBV6-6 and TRBJ1-5, with D unresolved. Germline V CDR1 and CDR2: MNHNY, SVGAGI (reference sequence). V gave up 7 bases and J gave up 5 bases, with 12 bases separating them. CDR3 length: 13 residues. The CDR3 spells CASMVSGYQPQHF. For the CDR3, the DNA is TGTGCCAGCATGGTTAGCGGTTATCAGCCCCAGCATTTT.

This clone was found a few times. The gene calls are TRBV4-2 and TRBJ2-2; possible D gene TRBD2, 5 bases. Germline CDR1 reads LGHNA; CDR2 reads YNFKEQ. Trimming took 6 bases from V and 0 from J, leaving 11 bases between them. The CDR3 extends over 15 amino acids. For the CDR3, the DNA is TGTGCCAGCAGGGAGGAGGTGACGAACACCGGGGAGCTGTTTTTT. Protein product: CASREEVTNTGELFF.

J is TRBJ1-4 and V is TRBV6-6; D might be TRBD1 (5 bases). CDR1 is MNHNY, CDR2 SVGAGI, per germline (reference sequence). This CDR3 is built from 15 residues. V was shortened by 3 bases and J by 5 bases, with 13 bases between the two germline ends. The CDR3 DNA reads as TGTGCCAGCAGTTATTACGCGGGGGGGAATGAAAAACTGTTTTTT. This encodes CASSYYAGGNEKLFF.

This chain links TRBV6-4 with TRBJ1-5; TRBD1 matches 9 bases. The V gene's germline CDR1 is MRHNA and CDR2 SNTAGT. The CDR3 covers 15 residues. The V and J ends lost 1 base and 6 bases, in that order; junction bases with no gene match: 4. The CDR3, as DNA: TGTGCCAGCAGTGACTACGCGGGACAGGGTCAGCCCCAGCATTTT. Residues: CASSDYAGQGQPQHF.

This clone was detected a few times. The J gene is TRBJ2-3, the V gene TRBV5-1, with 7 nucleotides matching TRBD1. Trimming at V came to 7 bases and at J to 2 bases, leaving 7 bases not matched to a gene. This CDR3 is built from 14 residues. CDR1 is SGHRS, CDR2 YFSETQ, per germline. CDR3 loop: CASSLGGYTDTQYF. In nucleotides, the CDR3 is TGCGCCAGCTCTTTAGGGGGCTACACAGATACGCAGTATTTT.

This clone was counted only a few times. The chain employs TRBV29-1 and TRBJ1-5, with 9 bases matching TRBD1. The CDR3 consists of 13 residues. Trimming removed 5 bases from V and 7 bases from J; junction bases left unmatched: 6. Germline assignment: CDR1 SQVTM and CDR2 ANQGSEA. CDR3 in amino acids: CSVRTGEDQPQHF. The CDR3 bases are TGCAGCGTTCGGACAGGGGAAGACCAGCCCCAGCATTTT.

V and J are TRBV5-6 and TRBJ1-1, with D maybe TRBD1 (5 bases). V was shortened by 0 bases and J by 11 bases, with 11 bases between the two germline ends. CDR1 SGHDT and CDR2 YYEEEE come from the germline V gene. This CDR3 has 12 residues. The CDR3, as DNA: TGTGCCAGCAGCTTGGTCCAGGGAACTGCTTTCTTT. Its protein product is CASSLVQGTAFF.

The chain links TRBV2 to TRBJ1-5, with D perhaps TRBD1 (6 bases). The germline gives CDR1 SNHLY, CDR2 FYNNEI. This CDR3 comprises 13 residues. V lost 9 bases to trimming and J lost 3 bases, with 12 bases between them. Here the CDR3 reads CASTTGTNQPQHF. CDR3 in DNA: TGTGCCAGTACTACAGGGACCAATCAGCCCCAGCATTTT. Together with reference TRBV2 and TRBJ1-5, the CDR3 gives the full variable domain: EPEVTQTPSHQVTQMGQEVILRCVPISNHLYFYWYRQILGQKVEFLVSFYNNEISEKSEIFDDQFSVERPDGSNFTLKIRSTKLEDSAMYFCASTTGTNQPQHFGDGTRLSIL.

The rearrangement uses TRBV19 and TRBJ2-7; D might be TRBD1 (6 bases). The germline CDR1 and CDR2 sequences are LNHDA and SQIVND (reference sequence). The CDR3 is 14 residues long. The germline V and J ends were trimmed by 5 bases and 1 base, with 12 bases remaining between them. The CDR3 nucleotides read TGTGCCAGTAGTCCTCGGACAGCATCCTACGAGCAGTACTTC. Protein product: CASSPRTASYEQYF.

The chain employs TRBV28 and TRBJ2-7; D uncertain. The CDR3 totals 14 residues. CDR1 MDHEN and CDR2 SYDVKM come from the germline V gene. V gave up 7 bases and J gave up 6 bases, with 19 bases separating them. CDR3 amino acids: CASTQKPLTVEQYF. DNA for the CDR3: TGTGCCAGCACCCAAAAGCCCCTCACAGTCGAGCAGTACTTC.